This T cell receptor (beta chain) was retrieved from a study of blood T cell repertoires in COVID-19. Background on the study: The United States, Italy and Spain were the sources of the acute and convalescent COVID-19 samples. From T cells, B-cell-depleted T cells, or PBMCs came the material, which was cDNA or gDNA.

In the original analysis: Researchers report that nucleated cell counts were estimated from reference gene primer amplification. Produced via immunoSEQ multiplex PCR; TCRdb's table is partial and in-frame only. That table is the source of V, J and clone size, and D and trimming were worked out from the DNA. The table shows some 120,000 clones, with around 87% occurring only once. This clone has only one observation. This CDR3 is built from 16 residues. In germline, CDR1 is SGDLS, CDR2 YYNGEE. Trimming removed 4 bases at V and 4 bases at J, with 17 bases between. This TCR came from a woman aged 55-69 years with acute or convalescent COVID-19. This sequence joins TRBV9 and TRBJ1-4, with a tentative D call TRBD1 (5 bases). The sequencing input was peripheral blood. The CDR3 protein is CASSPGTLGGNEKLFF. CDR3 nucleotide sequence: TGTGCCAGCAGCCCCGGGACTCTTGGTGGTAATGAAAAACTGTTTTTT. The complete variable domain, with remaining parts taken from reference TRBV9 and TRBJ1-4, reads DSGVTQTPKHLITATGQRVTLRCSPRSGDLSVYWYQQSLDQGLQFLIQYYNGEERAKGNILERFSAQQFPDLHSELNLSSLELGDSALYFCASSPGTLGGNEKLFFGSGTQLSVL.